These T cell receptor beta chains were read from a single sample in a study of blood T cell repertoires in COVID-19. Produced via immunoSEQ multiplex PCR; TCRdb's table is partial and in-frame only. The table records roughly 350,000 clones, around 87% of them present only once. The sequenced sample was peripheral blood. The receptors derive from a woman aged 25 to 39 with COVID-19, enrolled during active disease. CDR3s include the opening cysteine and the closing phenylalanine or tryptophan. D genes are given only for firm matches. For some rows the clone size is stated as once, few or many, or as a class when expanded; others skip it.

len,d_gene,j_gene,v_gene,abundance,CDR3aa,CDR3nt
14,-,TRBJ1-1,TRBV30,-,CAWRKSLPETEAFF,TGTGCCTGGAGAAAGTCCCTACCCGAAACTGAAGCTTTCTTT
17,-,TRBJ2-1,TRBV28,-,CASSLERVGTSYNEQFF,TGTGCCAGCAGTCTAGAGAGAGTCGGGACTTCCTACAATGAGCAGTTCTTC
16,TRBD2,TRBJ2-5,TRBV4-3,-,CASSLGTSGAGETQYF,TGCGCCAGCAGCCTTGGGACTAGCGGGGCGGGAGAGACCCAGTACTTC
13,-,TRBJ2-5,TRBV28,once,CASRGSMVETQYF,TGTGCCAGCAGGGGGAGTATGGTAGAGACCCAGTACTTC
16,TRBD2,TRBJ2-5,TRBV11-2,-,CASSPNSGRYQETQYF,TGTGCCAGCAGCCCCAACAGCGGGAGGTACCAAGAGACCCAGTACTTC
19,TRBD1,TRBJ1-1,TRBV12-5,-,CASGLVLGTGSLQSAEAFF,TGTGCTAGTGGTTTGGTACTGGGGACAGGGTCCCTCCAGTCCGCGGAAGCTTTCTTT
13,TRBD1,TRBJ2-3,TRBV12-3/TRBV12-4,-,CATRTGEADTQYF,TGTGCCACCCGGACAGGGGAGGCAGATACGCAGTATTTT
15,-,TRBJ2-2,TRBV3-1/TRBV3-2,-,CASANREANTGELFF,TGTGCCAGCGCAAACAGGGAAGCGAACACCGGGGAGCTGTTTTTT
15,-,TRBJ2-1,TRBV2,-,CASSEAGLSYNEQFF,TGTGCCAGCAGTGAAGCGGGCCTCTCCTACAATGAGCAGTTCTTC
15,-,TRBJ1-5,TRBV5-5,-,CASSPVPNSNQPQHF,TGTGCCAGCAGCCCGGTACCCAATAGCAATCAGCCCCAGCATTTT
12,-,TRBJ1-2,TRBV12-5,-,CASGRDQGGYTF,TGTGCTAGTGGCCGGGACCAGGGGGGCTACACCTTC
12,TRBD1,TRBJ2-7,TRBV25-1,-,CASRQGKNEQYF,TGTGCCAGCAGACAGGGGAAGAACGAGCAGTACTTC
15,TRBD2,TRBJ2-2,TRBV9,-,CASSPREGNTGELFF,TGTGCCAGCAGCCCCAGGGAGGGGAACACCGGGGAGCTGTTTTTT
15,-,TRBJ2-7,TRBV7-9,-,CASSLPLEGKDEQYF,TGTGCCAGCAGCTTACCCCTGGAGGGTAAGGACGAGCAGTACTTC
14,TRBD1,TRBJ2-7,TRBV6-5,-,CASSYGDRTYEQYF,TGTGCCAGCAGTTATGGGGACAGGACCTACGAGCAGTACTTC
13,-,TRBJ2-2,TRBV5-1,-,CASSFSFTGELFF,TGCGCCAGCAGCTTCTCTTTCACCGGGGAGCTGTTTTTT
14,TRBD2,TRBJ2-3,TRBV5-1,-,CASGLAGDLDTQYF,TGCGCCAGCGGACTAGCGGGAGATTTAGATACGCAGTATTTT
15,TRBD1,TRBJ2-3,TRBV5-1,-,CASTRQGGSTDTQYF,TGCGCCAGCACCAGACAGGGCGGTAGCACAGATACGCAGTATTTT
18,-,TRBJ2-6,TRBV5-6,once,CASSLTRQVYSGANVLTF,TGTGCCAGCAGCTTAACCCGACAGGTATACTCTGGGGCCAACGTCCTGACTTTC
17,TRBD2,TRBJ2-2,TRBV5-6,-,CASSLPSGSLNTGELFF,TGTGCCAGCAGCTTGCCTAGCGGGAGCCTGAACACCGGGGAGCTGTTTTTT
15,-,TRBJ2-7,TRBV4-1,-,CASSQAPGSSYEQYF,TGCGCCAGCAGCCAAGCCCCAGGCTCATCCTACGAGCAGTACTTC
18,TRBD2,TRBJ2-1,TRBV18,-,CASSPRASGGSSYNEQFF,TGTGCCAGCTCACCACGGGCTAGCGGGGGGAGCTCCTACAATGAGCAGTTCTTC
15,TRBD2,TRBJ2-1,TRBV24-1,-,CATSGSAGAYNEQFF,TGTGCCACCAGTGGATCAGCGGGAGCCTACAATGAGCAGTTCTTC
14,-,TRBJ1-1,TRBV2,-,CASSESRGSSEAFF,TGTGCCAGCAGTGAAAGTCGGGGGTCCAGTGAAGCTTTCTTT
18,TRBD1,TRBJ1-2,TRBV4-1,-,CASSQEPPRQGVFYGYTF,TGCGCCAGCAGCCAAGAACCACCGAGACAGGGGGTATTCTACGGCTACACCTTC
13,-,TRBJ1-1,TRBV12-3/TRBV12-4,-,CASSLVSGAEAFF,TGTGCCAGCAGTTTAGTCTCAGGCGCCGAAGCTTTCTTT
15,TRBD2,TRBJ2-5,TRBV11-2,few,CASSRGSGKEETQYF,TGTGCCAGCAGCCGCGGGAGTGGTAAGGAAGAGACCCAGTACTTC
11,-,TRBJ2-3,TRBV29-1,-,CSVAPRDTQYF,TGCAGCGTTGCTCCCCGAGATACGCAGTATTTT
18,TRBD2,TRBJ2-2,TRBV11-2,-,CASSPSLAGGLDTGELFF,TGTGCCAGCAGCCCTTCTCTAGCGGGAGGGCTGGACACCGGGGAGCTGTTTTTT
16,-,TRBJ1-6,TRBV4-2,-,CASSQEEGRRDSPLHF,TGTGCCAGCAGCCAGGAGGAGGGGCGACGAGATTCACCCCTCCACTTT
18,TRBD1,TRBJ2-2,TRBV5-1,-,CASSLRVGTGTNTGELFF,TGCGCCAGCAGCTTGAGAGTGGGGACAGGTACGAACACCGGGGAGCTGTTTTTT
13,TRBD1,TRBJ2-5,TRBV5-4,-,CASSRQGTETQYF,TGTGCCAGCAGCCGACAGGGTACGGAGACCCAGTACTTC
15,-,TRBJ2-7,TRBV7-9,-,CASSTPGTAIYEQYF,TGTGCCAGCAGCACCCCCGGGACTGCTATCTACGAGCAGTACTTC
15,-,TRBJ1-5,TRBV28,-,CASRPARQNNQPQHF,TGTGCCAGCAGGCCGGCCCGACAGAACAATCAGCCCCAGCATTTT
15,TRBD2,TRBJ2-5,TRBV5-8,-,CASSLEGLAGETQYF,TGTGCCAGCAGCCTAGAGGGACTAGCCGGGGAGACCCAGTACTTC
15,TRBD1,TRBJ2-7,TRBV27,-,CASSRGTGASYEQYF,TGTGCCAGCAGTAGGGGAACAGGGGCATCCTACGAGCAGTACTTC
15,-,TRBJ2-7,TRBV5-5,-,CASSPGSSPTYEQYF,TGTGCCAGCAGCCCAGGGTCCTCCCCTACCTACGAGCAGTACTTC
15,-,TRBJ2-5,TRBV7-2,-,CASSSILGGGETQYF,TGTGCCAGCAGCTCTATACTGGGAGGCGGGGAGACCCAGTACTTC
12,TRBD2,TRBJ2-7,TRBV28,-,CATKGLDYEQYF,TGTGCCACCAAAGGACTAGACTACGAGCAGTACTTC
15,-,TRBJ2-2,TRBV6-5,-,CASSYWTMNTGELFF,TGTGCCAGCAGTTATTGGACAATGAACACCGGGGAGCTGTTTTTT
14,-,TRBJ2-1,TRBV7-2,-,CASSYPHTSNEQFF,TGTGCCAGCAGCTACCCCCACACTAGCAATGAGCAGTTCTTC
17,TRBD1,TRBJ2-1,TRBV9,-,CASSPRTDRGGYNEQFF,TGTGCCAGCAGCCCGCGTACCGACAGGGGGGGGTACAATGAGCAGTTCTTC
14,TRBD1,TRBJ1-5,TRBV24-1,once,CATSGPRGDQPQHF,TGTGCCACCAGTGGCCCCAGGGGGGATCAGCCCCAGCATTTT